This T cell receptor (beta chain) emerged from a study of OX40 agonist ivuxolimab in advanced cancers. Study summary: Partial responses were achieved by three patients, one with hepatocellular carcinoma and two with cutaneous melanoma.

V trimming: 9 bases; J trimming: 3 bases; junction bases outside the gene matches: 15. The CDR3 extends over 16 amino acids. From germline, CDR1 is LGHNT and CDR2 FRNRAP. Overall study findings and caveats: Part of the nonresponder group also had normalized T-cell clonal expansion that was low.

On this clone: Antigen specificity is unknown.

People who had autoimmune disease history or systemic immunosuppression were excluded. Only in-frame clones appear in the TCRdb table, and some are missing; sequencing was by immunoSEQ multiplex PCR. This table has about 77,000 clones, about 86% appearing once. The V gene is TRBV12-5, the J gene TRBJ2-7; TRBD1 agrees at 9 bases. The origin of this receptor is an adult with an advanced solid tumor such as melanoma, head and neck, liver or kidney cancer. Sequencing used CD4+ or CD8+ T cells sorted from blood, obtained in a trial of the OX40 agonist ivuxolimab. The CDR3 here is CARAPPPGTGIYEQYF. CDR3 coding DNA: TGTGCTAGAGCACCCCCCCCCGGGACAGGGATCTACGAGCAGTACTTC.